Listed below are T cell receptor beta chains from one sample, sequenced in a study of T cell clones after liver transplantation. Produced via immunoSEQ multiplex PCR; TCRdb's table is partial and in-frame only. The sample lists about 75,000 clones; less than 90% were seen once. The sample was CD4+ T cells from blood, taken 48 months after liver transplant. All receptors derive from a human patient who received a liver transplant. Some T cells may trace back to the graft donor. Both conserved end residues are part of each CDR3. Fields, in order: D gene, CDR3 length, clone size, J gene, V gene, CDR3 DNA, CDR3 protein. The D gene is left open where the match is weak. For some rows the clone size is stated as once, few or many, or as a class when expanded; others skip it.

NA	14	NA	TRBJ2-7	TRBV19	TGTGCCAGTAGTATAGGCGGTCGCTCCTACGAGCAGTACTTC	CASSIGGRSYEQYF
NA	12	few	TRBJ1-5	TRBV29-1	TGCAGCGCAGCCAGTTTTGATCAGCCCCAGCATTTT	CSAASFDQPQHF
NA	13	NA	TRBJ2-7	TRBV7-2	TGTGCCAGCAGCTCAGGCCGGGCCTACGAGCAGTACTTC	CASSSGRAYEQYF
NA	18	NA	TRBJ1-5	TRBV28	TGTGCCAGCAGTCCCGGGAGGGGGAAGGTTTTAGGCAATCAGCCCCAGCATTTT	CASSPGRGKVLGNQPQHF
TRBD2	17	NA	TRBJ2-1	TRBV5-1	TGCGCCAGCAGCTTGAGGCCTAGCGGGAGATACGGGAATGAGCAGTTCTTC	CASSLRPSGRYGNEQFF
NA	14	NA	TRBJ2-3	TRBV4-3	TGCGCCAGCAGCCAAAGCAGACGCACAGATACGCAGTATTTT	CASSQSRRTDTQYF
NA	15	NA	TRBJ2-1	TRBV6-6	TGTGCCAGCAGAGGTTCGGGAGACTCCTACAATGAGCAGTTCTTC	CASRGSGDSYNEQFF
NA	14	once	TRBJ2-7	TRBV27	TGTGCCAGCAGTTTCAACAGGGCCTCCTACGAGCAGTACTTC	CASSFNRASYEQYF
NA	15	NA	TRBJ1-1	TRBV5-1	TGCGCCAGCAGCGTCGATACCCCAGGGGTGAGTGAAGCTTTCTTT	CASSVDTPGVSEAFF
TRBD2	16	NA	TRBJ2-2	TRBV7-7	TGTGCTAGCAGCTTAAGTCCGGGAGGACGGGCCGGGGAGCTGTTTTTT	CASSLSPGGRAGELFF
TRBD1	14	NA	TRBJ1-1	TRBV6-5	TGTGCCAGCAGTCGGCGACAGGGGAACACTGAAGCTTTCTTT	CASSRRQGNTEAFF
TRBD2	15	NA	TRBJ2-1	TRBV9	TGTGCCAGCCGACTGGGACTAGCGGGAGTCGGTGAGCAGTTCTTC	CASRLGLAGVGEQFF
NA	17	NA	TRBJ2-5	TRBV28	TGTGCCAGCAACACAGTGGTTTCAGCACACAATCGTGAGACCCAGTACTTC	CASNTVVSAHNRETQYF
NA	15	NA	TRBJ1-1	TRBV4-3	TGCGCCAGCAGCCGAGCCCCAGGCCCAAACACTGAAGCTTTCTTT	CASSRAPGPNTEAFF
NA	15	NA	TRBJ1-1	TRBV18	TGTGCCAGCTCACCAGGGACGGTCATGAACACTGAAGCTTTCTTT	CASSPGTVMNTEAFF
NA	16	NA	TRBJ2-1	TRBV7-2	TGTGCCAGCAGCTTGGTTCTAGGGCAGGCCTACAATGAGCAGTTCTTC	CASSLVLGQAYNEQFF
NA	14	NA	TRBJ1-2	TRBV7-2	TGTGCCAGCAGCCGACGGGACTTCCGCTATGGCTACACCTTC	CASSRRDFRYGYTF
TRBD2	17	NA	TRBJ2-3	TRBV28	TGTGCCAGCAGTTTAGATATAGCGGGGGTAAGCACAGATACGCAGTATTTT	CASSLDIAGVSTDTQYF
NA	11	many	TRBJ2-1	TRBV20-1	TGCAGTGCTAGCGCCGAGAATGAGCAGTTCTTC	CSASAENEQFF
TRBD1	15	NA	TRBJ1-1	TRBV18	TGTGCCAGCTCACCAGGGACAGGCATGAACACTGAAGCTTTCTTT	CASSPGTGMNTEAFF
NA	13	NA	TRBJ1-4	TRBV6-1	TGTGCCAGCCAACAGTCCTTAGATGAAAAACTGTTTTTT	CASQQSLDEKLFF
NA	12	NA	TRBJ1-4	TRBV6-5	TGTGCCAGCAGGAGGGGCAATGAAAAACTGTTTTTT	CASRRGNEKLFF